The TCR beta chain described here comes from a study of shared clonotypes between healthy human individuals. The CDR3 sequence is 15 residues long. The germline V and J ends were trimmed by 1 base and 5 bases, with 12 bases remaining between them. In germline, CDR1 is SGHDT, CDR2 YYEEEE. Assay execution proceeded at the deep level. For each subset, genomic DNA was distributed in equal portions over several immunoSEQ plates. The repertoire was sequenced with immunoSEQ multiplex PCR; TCRdb's copy has only in-frame clones and lacks some. Of some 2,400,000 clones in the sample, around 95% are singletons; the top ten hold around 0.13%.

The receptor was isolated from a man aged 18 to 29 in good health. Sequencing was performed on naive CD4+ T cells sorted from blood. Subset meaning: CD45RA+ positively selected. This chain joins TRBV5-6 and TRBJ2-2; perhaps TRBD1 as D (5 bases). CDR3 residues: CASSLLQGVTGELFF. CDR3 nucleotides: TGTGCCAGCAGCTTGCTCCAGGGTGTAACCGGGGAGCTGTTTTTT. Based on the CDR3 plus reference TRBV5-6 and TRBJ2-2, the full variable domain is DAGVTQSPTHLIKTRGQQVTLRCSPKSGHDTVSWYQQALGQGPQFIFQYYEEEERQRGNFPDRFSGHQFPNYSSELNVNALLLGDSALYLCASSLLQGVTGELFFGEGSRLTVL.